Given below is one T cell receptor (beta chain) in context. The antigen it binds to is not known. No much larger clone is present one base from it, and per-base qualities are unavailable. The entire amount of isolated RNA was reverse transcribed using the High Capacity cDNA Reverse Transcription Kit, so the sequenced TCRB transcripts were expressed ones. Deep immunoSEQ sequencing was performed on naive, central memory and regulatory T cell samples, with an average of about 3.6 million total reads per sample. Sorted cells were lysed in RLT buffer, and RNA was extracted using DNase-treated RNeasy Micro or Mini kits according to cell number. Each cell subset was processed separately to prevent cross-contamination, with patient and healthy donor samples processed together. Using the immunoSEQ multiplex PCR, TCRB sequences were amplified from cDNA into 87-bp fragments spanning the CDR3 region. Sequencing of the amplicons was done on the Illumina HiSeq platform. As for the original processing: Synthetic template baselines were used to correct PCR bias computationally, reads within Hamming distance 2 were collapsed together, and singletons that could not be merged were discarded. Reads were aligned to IMGT to assign V, D and J genes, CDR3 length, and insertions or deletions at six rearrangement sites. Clonotype counts were normalized to sorted cell number within each subset before computing true diversity and Gini coefficients with the tcR R package. The overlap coefficient, calculated on TCRB nucleotide sequences, was used to measure repertoire sharing. The clones in this table, taken by TCRdb from immuneACCESS, are in-frame only. Not every clone is retained; where verified, under half of the shortfall comes from an unresolved V gene, and the cause of the rest is unknown. V, J and clone size derive from that table, while D and trimming were established from the DNA sequence. This sample gives 130,000 or so clones in total; approximately 10% of them show up just once. The top ten hold around 0.7% of the sample.

The data were obtained in a study of beta chain features in type 1 diabetes (dated by TCRdb to 2016 to 2019). About the full investigation: Mean age, gender distribution, total cell number and subset yield were not different between patients and healthy donors. Across all samples, some 100,000,000 sorted cells were examined, and cell number per subset correlated strongly with RNA yield. The study compared the TCRB repertoires of sorted circulating CD4+ T cell subsets in recently diagnosed type 1 diabetes patients with those in matched healthy donors. Regulatory and stem cell-like memory subsets were obtained from only 8 patients and about 8 healthy donors, while naive and central memory subsets were obtained from all 30 or so donors. General findings and caveats noted by the study authors: Because cDNA was sequenced instead of genomic DNA, highly expressing activated cells could be over-represented, though the groups showed no difference in activation or CD3 levels. Only small numbers of individuals were included in the HLA sub-analyses, which left unresolved whether HLA type had any influence on TCRB rearrangement. A moderate but significant shortening of TCRB CDR3 length was observed in type 1 diabetes patients in all four CD4+ subsets. At VDJ recombination sites, patients with type 1 diabetes made fewer insertions and deleted more nucleotides, a pattern implying thymic rearrangement abnormalities. PCR might favor shorter templates, but patient and control samples were amplified and corrected together, so any skew would affect both groups equally. Naive, central memory and regulatory TCRB repertoires appeared to be more similar among patients than among healthy donors.

Each donor gave one peripheral blood draw, averaging around 120 mL, which was collected into heparinised tubes. A BD FACSAria II was used to sort naive, central memory, regulatory and stem cell-like memory CD4+ T cells with a panel that included CD45RO, CCR7, CD25, CD127, CD95 and CD27. All sorted populations exceeded 95% purity. PBMCs were separated immediately by Lymphoprep density gradient centrifugation and were stained directly, without being cultured. So that batch effects would be minimized, each experiment stained and sorted samples in pairs, pairing one healthy donor with one patient. Per the germline V gene (reference sequence), SGHKS is the CDR1 and YYEKEE is the CDR2. The CDR3, cysteine through phenylalanine, is 15 amino acids long. The kept DNA is CDR3 alone, 45 bases in frame from the first base. V was cut back by 5 bases and J by 2 bases, leaving a gap of 16 bases between them.

This TCR came from a young man with type 1 diabetes. The chain is encoded by TRBV5-5 joined to TRBJ1-1; the D gene remains uncertain. The sequencing input was central memory CD4+ T cells from blood. The CDR3 region: CASSLGPGANTEAFF. The nucleotides are TGTGCCAGCAGTCTAGGACCGGGAGCAAACACTGAAGCTTTCTTT.